This TCR beta chain was documented in a study of blood T cells in healthy people across ages. With a J-beta primer mix and a sample-barcoded 5' primer, a second PCR ran about 6 to 11 cycles. TCRdb independently ran MiXCR on the 5' RACE reads; one entry per CDR3 protein. The table shows hundreds of thousands of distinct CDR3 sequences, with 22% occurring only once. Study-wide results and limits: Long-lived donors had more naive CD4+ cells and higher diversity than aged donors.

Regarding this clonotype: What it binds is not known.

Caucasian individuals from Russia who were healthy and aged 6 to 90 acted as donors. The study isolated at least 7 million PBMCs from each sample. Total RNA, at least 5.5 micrograms per sample, came from PBMCs. CDR1 and CDR2 (germline): DFQATT, SNEGSKA (reference sequence). This CDR3 has 15 residues. The trim removed 6 bases at V and 2 bases at J, leaving 8 bases unmatched. The chain links TRBV20-1 to TRBJ1-4, with TRBD1 matching over 8 bases. The sample comprised blood. This clonotype was obtained from a man aged 70 or older in good health. CDR3 sequence (DNA): TGCAGTGCCCAGGACAGGGTGGCGACTAATGAAAAACTGTTTTTT. It specifies CSAQDRVATNEKLFF.